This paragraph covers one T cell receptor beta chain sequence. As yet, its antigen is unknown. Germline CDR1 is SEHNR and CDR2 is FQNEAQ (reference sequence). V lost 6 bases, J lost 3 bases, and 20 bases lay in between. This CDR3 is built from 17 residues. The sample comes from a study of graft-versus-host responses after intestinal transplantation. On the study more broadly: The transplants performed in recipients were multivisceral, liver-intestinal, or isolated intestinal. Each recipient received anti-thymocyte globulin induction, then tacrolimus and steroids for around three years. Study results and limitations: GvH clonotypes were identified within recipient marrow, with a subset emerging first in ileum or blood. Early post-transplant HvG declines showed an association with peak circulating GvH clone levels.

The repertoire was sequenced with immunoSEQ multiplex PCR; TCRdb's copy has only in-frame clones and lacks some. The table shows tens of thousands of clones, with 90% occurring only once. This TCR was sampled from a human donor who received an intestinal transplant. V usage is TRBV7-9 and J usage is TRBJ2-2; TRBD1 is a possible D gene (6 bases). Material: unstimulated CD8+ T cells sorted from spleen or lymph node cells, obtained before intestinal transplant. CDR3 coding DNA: TGTGCCAGCAGTTCCACAGGGCTAGGGACATACACCGGGGAGCTGTTTTTT. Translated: CASSSTGLGTYTGELFF.